These T cell receptor beta chains were read from a single sample in a study of shared clonotypes between healthy human individuals. Sequenced by immunoSEQ multiplex PCR; TCRdb stores in-frame clones only, minus some. Among millions of clones listed, approximately 93% were seen once. What was sequenced was naive CD4+ T cells from PBMCs. These receptors all stem from a man aged 18 to 29 in good health. Some clones in this sample may be carry-over from other donors' samples. Each CDR3 is given with its conserved first and last residue. D genes are given only for firm matches. The size entry is marked missing in some rows and otherwise reads once, few, many or a size class.

d_call	v_call	clone_size	j_call	cdr3_nt	cdr3_aa
-	TRBV5-4	-	TRBJ1-2	TGTGCCAGCAGCTTGGAGGGGGGTAACTATGGCTACACCTTC	CASSLEGGNYGYTF
-	TRBV6-6	-	TRBJ2-7	TGTGCCAGCAGTTACTCCCTAGCGATCTACGAGCAGTACTTC	CASSYSLAIYEQYF
-	TRBV9	-	TRBJ1-1	TGTGCCAGCAGCGCTATTTCTGTCCGGGTTTCTGAAGCTTTCTTT	CASSAISVRVSEAFF
-	TRBV18	few	TRBJ1-5	TGTGCCAGCTCCCCCATTGCCGGGGCCCTTAGCAATCAGCCCCAGCATTTT	CASSPIAGALSNQPQHF
-	TRBV28	-	TRBJ1-3	TGTGCCAGCAGTTGGGGGAGCTCTGGAAACACCATATATTTT	CASSWGSSGNTIYF
TRBD1	TRBV19	-	TRBJ1-5	TGTGCCAGTAGCTTCACAGGGGCGGGGGTTCAGCCCCAGCATTTT	CASSFTGAGVQPQHF
-	TRBV7-9	-	TRBJ1-1	TGTGCCAGCAACGAGCGGGGGGAAGCTTTCTTT	CASNERGEAFF
TRBD2	TRBV27	once	TRBJ2-1	TGTGCCAGCCTCCCTTGGCAGTCTAGCGGAGGGCCCTCCTACAATGAGCAGTTCTTC	CASLPWQSSGGPSYNEQFF
-	TRBV21-1	-	TRBJ2-6	TGTGCCAGCAGGGGGGCTAGCGGTCCCGCTGGGGCCAACGTCCTGACTTTC	CASRGASGPAGANVLTF
TRBD1	TRBV7-2	-	TRBJ1-3	TGTGCCAGCACCCCAGGGGGGAGCTTTGGAAACACCATATATTTT	CASTPGGSFGNTIYF
-	TRBV28	-	TRBJ2-5	TGTGCCAGCAGGCCCGGGATGGGGACCCAGTACTTC	CASRPGMGTQYF
TRBD2	TRBV12-5	-	TRBJ2-2	TGTGCTAGTGGCCCTGGACTAGCGGGGAACACCGGGGAGCTGTTTTTT	CASGPGLAGNTGELFF
TRBD2	TRBV5-1	-	TRBJ2-3	TGCGCCAGCAGCTTGGGATCCGTAGCGGGAGTCACAGATACGCAGTATTTT	CASSLGSVAGVTDTQYF
-	TRBV6-5	-	TRBJ2-1	TGTGCCAGCAGTTTGGCGGGACAGACGAACAATGAGCAGTTCTTC	CASSLAGQTNNEQFF
-	TRBV5-1	few	TRBJ2-3	TGCGCCAGCAGCTTGAGCACAGATACGCAGTATTTT	CASSLSTDTQYF
TRBD2	TRBV27	-	TRBJ2-2	TGTGCCAGCAGTTCCTTACCCCGACTAGCGGGAGAAGTCGGGGAGCTGTTTTTT	CASSSLPRLAGEVGELFF